This T cell receptor (beta chain) was sequenced during a study of blood T cells in healthy people across ages. Alongside a J-beta primer mix, a sample-barcoded 5' primer served in a second PCR lasting about 7 to 11 cycles. Each cDNA molecule received a tag from a template-switch adaptor that had 12 random nucleotides. TCRdb re-analysed the 5' RACE reads in MiXCR, keeping a single row per CDR3 protein. The sample holds fewer than 650,000 distinct CDR3 sequences, 27% seen once. Overall study findings and caveats: Whereas aged donors had fewer naive CD4+ cells, long-lived donors had more of them and higher diversity. Expanded clonotype shifts may have been confounded, as the donors had an unknown CMV status.

Regarding this clonotype: Its target is unknown.

Looked up from germline, CDR1 is SGHVS and CDR2 is FQNEAQ. The CDR3 length is 14 residues. The ends were cut back, 1 base at V and 6 bases at J, with 10 bases in the middle. The same data also contributed to another study, on T cells of mothers and their children. That paper adds: Three healthy Caucasian mothers, along with their six children, served as the donors.

The gene calls are TRBV7-8 and TRBJ1-5; D is undetermined. The TCR comes from a boy between 2 and 10 years old in good health. Sequencing was carried out using blood. The CDR3 sequence: CASSLGQQGQPQHF. The CDR3 nucleotides are TGTGCCAGCAGCTTAGGGCAGCAAGGTCAGCCCCAGCATTTT.